This T cell receptor (beta chain) came from a study of tumor and adjacent non-tumor tissue in lung cancer. The template was RNA from unsorted bulk tissue. The library came from three nested PCR rounds adapted from ARM-PCR protocols. Each CDR3 protein gets one entry after TCRdb re-called the multiplex PCR reads with MiXCR. The sample has about 200,000 distinct CDR3 sequences, around 70% seen once. CDR1 is SQVTM and CDR2 is ANQGSEA in the germline V gene. The CDR3 covers 16 residues. V gave up 4 bases and J gave up 3 bases; unmatched junction bases: 10. Worth noting for this clonotype: This clone may be a read error of a much larger clone one base away. This CDR3 is missing its conserved last phenylalanine or tryptophan, likely due to a read error.

This receptor was obtained from a man in his fifties or sixties with non-small cell lung cancer. The chain recombines TRBV29-1 with TRBJ1-1, with TRBD1 matching 11 bases. Source material: lung tumor tissue. In nucleotides, the CDR3 is TGCAGCGTTGGGGTCCGGGACAGGGGGTTTGACACTGAAGCTTTCTCT. Amino acid sequence: CSVGVRDRGFDTEAFS.